Following are 24 T cell receptor beta chains from one sample sequenced in a study of regulatory T cells in long-lasting Graves disease. Specified time point: newly diagnosed GD, antithyroid drugs for less than 3 months. Construction of the TCR library relied on RNA isolated from PBMCs. Through Arm-PCR of CDR3 regions and iRepertoire HTBI primers, TCR beta libraries were built. Using its own MiXCR run on the multiplex PCR reads, TCRdb lists one record per CDR3 protein. The sample contains just over 600,000 distinct CDR3 sequences, roughly 15% of which appear only once. These data were also filed under a second study, of T cells in Graves' hyperthyroidism and ophthalmopathy.

Specimen: peripheral blood mononuclear cells (PBMCs), collected at new diagnosis, from a patient treated with antithyroid drugs. The receptor set was obtained from a woman aged 30 to 39 with Graves disease.

The chain employs TRBV9 and TRBJ2-7; D unclear. The germline gives CDR1 SGDLS, CDR2 YYNGEE. The CDR3 totals 14 residues. V lost 2 bases, J lost 0 bases, and 9 bases lay in between. CDR3 nucleotide sequence: TGTGCCAGCAGCGTTGAGCAGAGCTCCTACGAGCAGTACTTC. It specifies CASSVEQSSYEQYF.

This clonotype was detected a few times. This chain connects TRBV29-1 to TRBJ2-7, with 10 positions matching TRBD1. This CDR3 comprises 12 residues. Per the germline V gene, CDR1 is SQVTM and CDR2 is ANQGSEA. V was pared by 7 bases and J by 5 bases, with 5 bases of the junction left unmatched. The CDR3 here is CSAGQGEHEQYF. The CDR3 bases are TGCAGCGCCGGACAGGGGGAGCACGAGCAGTACTTC.

CDR3 amino acids: CSARIDSATGELFF. The CDR3, as DNA: TGCAGCGCCAGAATAGACAGCGCCACCGGGGAGCTGTTTTTT. This chain uses TRBV29-1 with TRBJ2-2; D might be TRBD1 (5 bases). CDR3 size: 14 residues. Trimming shortened V by 7 bases and J by 4 bases, and 16 bases separated the two germline ends. The V gene's germline CDR1 is SQVTM and CDR2 ANQGSEA.

This chain uses TRBV19 with TRBJ1-2, with D unresolved. The CDR3 spans 12 residues. V lost 3 bases and J lost 9, with 11 bases in between. Germline values: CDR1 LNHDA, CDR2 SQIVND (reference sequence). The CDR3 here is CASSMGFGSYTF. Written as DNA, the CDR3 is TGTGCCAGTAGTATGGGTTTTGGAAGCTACACCTTC.

This clonotype was counted many times. J is TRBJ2-7 and V is TRBV20-1; D call uncertain. This CDR3 comprises 13 residues. V lost 3 bases and J 0 bases, leaving 9 bases between the germline ends. Germline V gene sequence: CDR1 DFQATT, CDR2 SNEGSKA (reference sequence). CDR3 sequence: CSARRSDSYEQYF. The CDR3 DNA sequence: TGCAGTGCTAGGCGGAGCGACTCCTACGAGCAGTACTTC.

This clonotype was seen a few times. V and J are TRBV4-1 and TRBJ1-1; no definite D call. Trimming shortened V by 1 base and J by 5 bases, and 20 bases separated the two germline ends. Germline V CDR1 and CDR2: MGHRA, YSYEKL. The length of the CDR3 is 17 residues. The CDR3 loop is CASSQGLMALPRTEAFF. DNA for the CDR3: TGCGCCAGCAGCCAAGGTCTAATGGCTCTTCCGCGGACTGAAGCTTTCTTT.

This clonotype was detected a few times. The genes are TRBV11-2 and TRBJ2-7, with 9 bases matching TRBD2. The CDR3 has 17 residues. In germline, CDR1 is SGHAT, CDR2 FQNNGV. Unmatched junction bases numbered 6, after V lost 0 bases and J lost 0 bases. CDR3 in DNA: TGTGCCAGCAGCTTAGAACTAGCGGGTTGGAGCTCCTACGAGCAGTACTTC. The encoded protein is CASSLELAGWSSYEQYF.

Many counts were recorded for this clonotype. The chain uses TRBV20-1 and TRBJ2-2, with D tentatively TRBD2 (6 bases). Germline V CDR1 and CDR2: DFQATT, SNEGSKA (reference sequence). This CDR3 region has 16 residues. V lost 0 bases and J 3 bases, leaving 14 bases between the germline ends. The chain's CDR3 is CSARDRWGEYTGELFF. Here the CDR3 DNA reads TGCAGTGCTAGAGATCGGTGGGGGGAGTACACCGGGGAGCTGTTTTTT.

The rearrangement links TRBV2 to TRBJ1-5; 7 bases are a match to TRBD1. With 5 bases clipped from V and 4 bases from J, the junction kept 5 bases outside the gene matches. Germline V gives CDR1 SNHLY, CDR2 FYNNEI. The CDR3 loop spans 14 amino acids. The CDR3 here is CASSPKQGNQPQHF. The CDR3 coding sequence is TGTGCCAGCAGTCCAAAACAGGGGAATCAGCCCCAGCATTTT.

This clonotype was detected ten times or more. The chain has TRBV18 and TRBJ1-1; D may be TRBD1 (6 bases). Trimming pared 6 bases from V and 3 bases from J, leaving 11 bases between. This CDR3 contains 13 residues. Germline V gene data show CDR1 as KGHSH and CDR2 as LQKENI. This CDR3 is CASSSDRHTEAFF. As DNA, the CDR3 is TGTGCCAGCTCGAGCGACAGGCACACTGAAGCTTTCTTT.

Ten or more counts support this clonotype. The genes are TRBV5-1 and TRBJ2-3, with D perhaps matching TRBD2 (6 bases). Germline V gene lookup returns CDR1 SGHRS and CDR2 YFSETQ. V lost 4 bases to trimming and J lost 4 bases, with 13 bases between them. This CDR3 spans 14 amino acids. The CDR3 DNA sequence: TGCGCCAGCAGCCTGGAGGGACCGGCAGATACGCAGTATTTT. Its protein is CASSLEGPADTQYF.

In this sample, this clonotype turned up many times. The chain has TRBV20-1 and TRBJ2-5; tentatively, D is TRBD1 (5 bases). This CDR3 is 13 amino acids long. Germline V CDR1 and CDR2: DFQATT, SNEGSKA (reference sequence). Trimming pared 4 bases from V and 0 bases from J, leaving 9 bases between. The CDR3 nucleotides are TGCAGTGCTAACGGCAGGGACCAAGAGACCCAGTACTTC. Its protein product is CSANGRDQETQYF.

This clonotype has ten or more counts. This chain connects TRBV6-2 or TRBV6-3 to TRBJ1-5; D may be TRBD1 (5 bases). The CDR3 runs to 13 residues. Trimming took 4 bases from V and 2 from J, leaving 6 bases between them. Germline V gene data show CDR1 as MNHEY and CDR2 as SVGEGT. The CDR3 DNA follows: TGTGCCAGCAGTTGGGACGGCAATCAGCCCCAGCATTTT. Amino acids: CASSWDGNQPQHF.

This clonotype was seen more than once but under ten times. The chain joins TRBV5-1 to TRBJ1-1; D unresolved. Germline loops: CDR1 SGHRS, CDR2 YFSETQ. The CDR3 runs 14 residues. Trimming removed 1 base from V and 3 bases from J, with 10 bases in between. The CDR3: CASSLSVGYTEAFF. In DNA, the CDR3 is TGCGCCAGCAGCTTGAGCGTGGGGTACACTGAAGCTTTCTTT.

The CDR3 bases are TGCGCCAGCAGCTCACTGAGTACGAATTCACCCCTCCACTTT. Translation: CASSSLSTNSPLHF. The chain combines TRBV5-1 with TRBJ1-6; D call uncertain. This CDR3 has 14 amino acids. V dropped 3 bases and J dropped 7 bases, with 11 bases sitting between them. CDR1 and CDR2 (germline): SGHRS, YFSETQ.

The sample holds many counts of this clonotype. V gene TRBV19 combines with J gene TRBJ1-2; 12 nucleotides line up with TRBD1. Germline CDR1 reads LNHDA; CDR2 reads SQIVND (reference sequence). This CDR3 has 15 residues. Trimming at V came to 3 bases and at J to 7 bases, leaving 6 bases not matched to a gene. DNA for the CDR3: TGTGCCAGTAGTATCCTACCGGGACAGGGGGCTGGCTACACCTTC. Protein product: CASSILPGQGAGYTF.

This clonotype was observed at least ten times. The V and J genes are TRBV12-3 or TRBV12-4 and TRBJ2-7; D not certain. CDR3 length: 14 residues. Trimming took 3 bases from V and 2 from J, leaving 11 bases between them. The CDR3 loop is CASSFQDGPYEQYF. The DNA for the CDR3 is TGTGCCAGCAGTTTTCAGGACGGTCCCTACGAGCAGTACTTC.

This clonotype has ten or more counts. V usage is TRBV12-3 or TRBV12-4 and J usage is TRBJ1-2; possibly TRBD1 for D (6 bases). Trimming took 6 bases from V and 8 from J, leaving 19 bases between them. There are 14 residues in the CDR3. The CDR3 bases are TGTGCCAGCAGCCCGGGCGGGCAGGGACAAGGCTACACCTTC. Translating gives CASSPGGQGQGYTF.

The sample holds many counts of this clonotype. The V and J genes are TRBV7-8 and TRBJ2-3, with D hard to call. In germline, CDR1 is SGHVS, CDR2 FQNEAQ. V was clipped by 1 base and J by 2 bases, with 7 bases between them. The CDR3 length is 14 residues. This CDR3 is CASSLVEFTDTQYF. CDR3 nucleotide sequence: TGTGCCAGCAGCTTAGTAGAATTCACAGATACGCAGTATTTT.

This clonotype was found many times. The chain carries TRBV28 and TRBJ1-1, with D tentatively TRBD1 (6 bases). The CDR3 has 14 residues. Trimming shortened V by 3 bases and J by 1 base, and 9 bases separated the two germline ends. Germline CDR1 is MDHEN and CDR2 is SYDVKM. The CDR3 region has the DNA TGTGCCAGCAGTTTCAGGGGAAGGAACACTGAAGCTTTCTTT. Its protein is CASSFRGRNTEAFF.

This clonotype was seen ten or more times. V usage is TRBV12-3 or TRBV12-4 and J usage is TRBJ2-2, with D perhaps matching TRBD2 (5 bases). The V and J ends lost 3 bases and 9 bases respectively, with 8 bases between them. The length of the CDR3 is 12 residues. CDR3 residues: CASSLRARELFF. CDR3 sequence (DNA): TGTGCCAGCAGTTTGCGGGCAAGGGAGCTGTTTTTT.

This clonotype was seen ten or more times. V gene TRBV10-2 combines with J gene TRBJ2-7, with a weak D call TRBD2 (6 bases). CDR1 WSHSY and CDR2 SAAADI come from the germline V gene. CDR3 length equals 13 residues. V lost 4 bases, J lost 3 bases, and 10 bases lay in between. In DNA, the CDR3 is TGCGCCAGCAGTGCGACTAGTAGCTACGAGCAGTACTTC. Its translation is CASSATSSYEQYF.

There are many counts of this clonotype. The J gene is TRBJ2-7, the V gene TRBV20-1; D may correspond to TRBD1 or TRBD2 (5 bases each). The ends were cut back, 0 bases at V and 3 bases at J, with 15 bases in the middle. The germline gives CDR1 DFQATT, CDR2 SNEGSKA (reference sequence). There are 15 residues in the CDR3. DNA for the CDR3: TGCAGTGCTAGAGATCCCCCCGGGACCGGCTACGAGCAGTACTTC. As protein: CSARDPPGTGYEQYF.

V is TRBV3-1 and J is TRBJ1-5; D is uncertain. The CDR3 is made up of 14 amino acids. Per germline, CDR1 LGHDT and CDR2 YNNKEL (reference sequence). V was shortened by 1 base and J by 4 bases, with 8 bases between the two germline ends. The CDR3 spells CASSQADGNQPQHF. In nucleotides, the CDR3 is TGTGCCAGCAGCCAAGCGGACGGAAATCAGCCCCAGCATTTT.